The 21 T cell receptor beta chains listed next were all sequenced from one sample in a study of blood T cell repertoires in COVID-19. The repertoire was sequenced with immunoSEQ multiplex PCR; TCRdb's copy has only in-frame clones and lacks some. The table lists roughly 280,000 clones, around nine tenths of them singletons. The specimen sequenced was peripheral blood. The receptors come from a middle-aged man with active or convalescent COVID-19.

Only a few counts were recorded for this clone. The CDR3 coding sequence is TGTGCCAGCAGTTTAGCCGGGGGGAATCAGCCCCAGCATTTT. Its protein product is CASSLAGGNQPQHF. V usage is TRBV28 and J usage is TRBJ1-5; D is possibly TRBD1 (5 bases). Germline V CDR1 and CDR2: MDHEN, SYDVKM. CDR3 length equals 14 residues. V was clipped by 2 bases and J by 4 bases, with 9 bases between them.

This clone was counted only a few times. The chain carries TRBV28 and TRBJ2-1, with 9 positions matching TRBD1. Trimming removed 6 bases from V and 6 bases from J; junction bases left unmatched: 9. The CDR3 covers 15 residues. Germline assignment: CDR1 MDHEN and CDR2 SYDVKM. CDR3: CASRPGTGKVNEQFF. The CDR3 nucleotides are TGTGCCAGCAGGCCCGGGACAGGGAAGGTCAATGAGCAGTTCTTC.

CDR3 sequence reads: CASTRGSSYNEQFF. The DNA for the CDR3 is TGTGCCAGCACCCGCGGGAGCTCCTACAATGAGCAGTTCTTC. The chain is built from TRBV28 and TRBJ2-1; 7 nucleotides align to TRBD2. Trimming removed 7 bases from V and 0 bases from J; junction bases left unmatched: 3. Per the germline V gene, CDR1 is MDHEN and CDR2 is SYDVKM. This CDR3 is built from 14 residues.

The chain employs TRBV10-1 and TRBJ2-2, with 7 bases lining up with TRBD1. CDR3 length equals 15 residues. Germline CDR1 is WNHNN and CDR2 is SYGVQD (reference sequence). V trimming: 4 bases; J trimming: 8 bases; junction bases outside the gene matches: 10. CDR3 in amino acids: CASSGDREKDGELFF. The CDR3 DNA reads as TGCGCCAGCAGTGGTGACAGGGAAAAGGATGGGGAGCTGTTTTTT.

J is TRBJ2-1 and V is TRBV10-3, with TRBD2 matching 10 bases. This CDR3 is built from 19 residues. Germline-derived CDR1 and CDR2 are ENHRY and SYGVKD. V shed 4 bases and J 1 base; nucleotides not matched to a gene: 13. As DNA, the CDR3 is TGTGCCATCAGTGGCCTAGCGGGAGAGGAGCGCCAATCCTACAATGAGCAGTTCTTC. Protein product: CAISGLAGEERQSYNEQFF.

DNA for the CDR3: TGTGCCAGCAGTACCAGGGAGAACACTGAAGCTTTCTTT. It codes for CASSTRENTEAFF. This rearrangement joins TRBV12-3 or TRBV12-4 to TRBJ1-1, with D perhaps matching TRBD1 (5 bases). The length of the CDR3 is 13 residues. The V and J ends lost 5 bases and 1 base respectively, with 8 bases between them.

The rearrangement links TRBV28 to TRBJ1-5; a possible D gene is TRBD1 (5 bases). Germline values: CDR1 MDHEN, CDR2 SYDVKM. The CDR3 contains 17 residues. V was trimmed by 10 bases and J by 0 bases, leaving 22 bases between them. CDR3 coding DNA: TGTGCCACCGATTCCTTTCCCCTGACAGATAGCAATCAGCCCCAGCATTTT. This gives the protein CATDSFPLTDSNQPQHF.

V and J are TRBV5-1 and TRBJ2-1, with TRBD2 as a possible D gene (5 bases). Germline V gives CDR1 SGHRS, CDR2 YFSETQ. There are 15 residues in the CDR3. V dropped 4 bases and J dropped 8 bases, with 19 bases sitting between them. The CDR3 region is CASSLTPNPRDEQFF. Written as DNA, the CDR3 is TGCGCCAGCAGCCTCACACCTAATCCGAGGGATGAGCAGTTCTTC.

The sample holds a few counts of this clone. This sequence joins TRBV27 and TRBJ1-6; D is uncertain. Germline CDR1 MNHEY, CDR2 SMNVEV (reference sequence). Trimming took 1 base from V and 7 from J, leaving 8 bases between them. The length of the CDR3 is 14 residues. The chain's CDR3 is CASSLFGRNSPLHF. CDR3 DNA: TGTGCCAGCAGTTTATTCGGGAGGAATTCACCCCTCCACTTT.

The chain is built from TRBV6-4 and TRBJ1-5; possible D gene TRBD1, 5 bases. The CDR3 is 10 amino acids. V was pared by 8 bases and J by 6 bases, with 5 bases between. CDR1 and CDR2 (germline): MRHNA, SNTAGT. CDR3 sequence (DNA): TGTGCCAGCCAGGGTCAGCCCCAGCATTTT. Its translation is CASQGQPQHF.

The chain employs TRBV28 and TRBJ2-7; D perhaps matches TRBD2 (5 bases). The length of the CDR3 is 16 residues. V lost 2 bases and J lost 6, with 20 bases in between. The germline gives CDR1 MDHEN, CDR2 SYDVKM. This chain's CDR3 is CASSLKGAAGRREQYF. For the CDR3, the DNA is TGTGCCAGCAGTTTAAAGGGCGCCGCGGGTCGCCGCGAGCAGTACTTC.

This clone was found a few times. In DNA form, the CDR3 reads TGTGCCTGGAGTTTGGACAGCAATTCACCCCTCCACTTT. Its protein product is CAWSLDSNSPLHF. This chain links TRBV30 with TRBJ1-6; TRBD1 might be the D (6 bases). From germline, CDR1 is GTSNPN and CDR2 SVGIG (reference sequence). The CDR3 contains 13 residues. V was pared by 2 bases and J by 7 bases, with 9 bases between.

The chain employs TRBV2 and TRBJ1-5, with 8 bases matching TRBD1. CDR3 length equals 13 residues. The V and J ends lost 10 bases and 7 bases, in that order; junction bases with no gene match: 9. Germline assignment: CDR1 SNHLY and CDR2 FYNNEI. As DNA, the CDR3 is TGTGCCACCTCCATGCAGGGGGCCCAGCCCCAGCATTTT. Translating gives CATSMQGAQPQHF.

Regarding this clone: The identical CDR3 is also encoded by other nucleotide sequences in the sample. The CDR3 sequence is CASSPPGLGSSPLHF. The CDR3 DNA reads TGTGCCAGCTCACCCCCGGGACTTGGGTCTTCACCCCTCCACTTT. The chain has TRBV18 and TRBJ1-6; D may be TRBD1 (5 bases). The germline V gene has CDR1 KGHSH and CDR2 LQKENI. Trimming shortened V by 3 bases and J by 9 bases, and 15 bases separated the two germline ends. This CDR3 has 15 amino acids.

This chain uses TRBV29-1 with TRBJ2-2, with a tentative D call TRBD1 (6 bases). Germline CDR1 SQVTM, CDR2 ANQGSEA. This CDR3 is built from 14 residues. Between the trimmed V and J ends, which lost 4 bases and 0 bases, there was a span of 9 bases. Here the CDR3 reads CSVGGHSNTGELFF. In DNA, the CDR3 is TGCAGCGTTGGGGGACATTCGAACACCGGGGAGCTGTTTTTT.

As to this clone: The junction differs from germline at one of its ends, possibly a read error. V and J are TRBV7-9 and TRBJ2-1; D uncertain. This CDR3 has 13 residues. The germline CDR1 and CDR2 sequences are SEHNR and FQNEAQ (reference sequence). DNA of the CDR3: TGTGCCAGCAGCTTATTCTCCGACAATGAGCAGTTCTTC. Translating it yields CASSLFSDNEQFF.

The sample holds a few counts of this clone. The chain's CDR3 is CASSLPLGVYNEQFF. DNA for the CDR3: TGTGCCAGCAGTCTCCCCCTCGGAGTGTACAATGAGCAGTTCTTC. The V gene is TRBV28, the J gene TRBJ2-1; D uncertain. The CDR3 contains 15 residues. V was trimmed by 5 bases and J by 4 bases, leaving 15 bases between them. CDR1 is MDHEN, CDR2 SYDVKM, per germline.

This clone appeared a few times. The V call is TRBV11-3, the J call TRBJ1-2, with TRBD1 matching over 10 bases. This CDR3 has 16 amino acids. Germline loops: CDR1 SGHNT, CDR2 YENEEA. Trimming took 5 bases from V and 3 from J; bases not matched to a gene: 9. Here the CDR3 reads CASSRGTGEAHYGYTF. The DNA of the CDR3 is TGTGCCAGCAGCCGGGGGACAGGGGAGGCGCACTATGGCTACACCTTC.

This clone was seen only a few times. The CDR3 protein is CASRRSLAGGNNEQFF. The CDR3 DNA sequence: TGTGCCAGCAGAAGGTCATTAGCGGGGGGTAACAATGAGCAGTTCTTC. V gene TRBV2 combines with J gene TRBJ2-1, with TRBD2 matching 10 bases. CDR1 and CDR2 from the germline V gene are SNHLY and FYNNEI. Trimming took 6 bases from V and 5 from J; bases not matched to a gene: 10. CDR3 length equals 16 residues.

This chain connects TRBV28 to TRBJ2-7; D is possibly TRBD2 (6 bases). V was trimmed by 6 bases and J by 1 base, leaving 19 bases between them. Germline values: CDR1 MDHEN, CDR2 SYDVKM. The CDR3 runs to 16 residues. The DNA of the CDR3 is TGTGCCAGCAGCACCCCCTCTCACGGACTATCCTACGAGCAGTACTTC. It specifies CASSTPSHGLSYEQYF.

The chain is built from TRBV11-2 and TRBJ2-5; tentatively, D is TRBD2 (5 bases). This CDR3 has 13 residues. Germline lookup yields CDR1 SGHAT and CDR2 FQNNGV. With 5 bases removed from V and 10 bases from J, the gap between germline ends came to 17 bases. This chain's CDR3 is CASSANARGDQYF. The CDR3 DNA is TGTGCCAGCAGCGCCAACGCCCGGGGAGACCAGTACTTC.